Listed below are T cell receptor beta chains from one sample, sequenced in a study of regulatory T cells in long-lasting Graves disease. MiXCR, run by TCRdb on the multiplex PCR reads, gives a single entry per CDR3 protein. The data show 300,000 to 450,000 distinct CDR3 sequences, around a sixth seen once. The sequencing here drew on peripheral blood mononuclear cells (PBMCs), taken at new diagnosis, from a patient treated with antithyroid drugs. The receptors originated from a female donor with Graves disease. The CDR3 runs from the conserved cysteine through the conserved F or W. The order of the fields is V gene, J gene, D gene, clone size, CDR3 protein, CDR3 DNA. A D gene is named only where the DNA matches it firmly. Clone size is given for some rows only: seen once, a few or many times, or a class if the clone is expanded.

TRBV11-2	TRBJ2-1	-	many	CASSFGGDEQFF	TGTGCCAGCAGCTTCGGAGGGGATGAGCAGTTCTTC
TRBV7-3	TRBJ2-1	-	many	CASSPGSGPEQFF	TGTGCCAGCAGCCCGGGGTCGGGGCCAGAGCAGTTCTTC
TRBV27	TRBJ1-1	TRBD1	many	CASSLGTGGHTEAFF	TGTGCCAGCAGTCTGGGAACAGGGGGCCACACTGAAGCTTTCTTT
TRBV5-6	TRBJ2-3	-	few	CASSSYRNRDTQYF	TGTGCCAGCAGCTCCTACAGAAACCGGGATACGCAGTATTTT
TRBV11-2	TRBJ1-3	-	few	CASSLGRGNTIYF	TGTGCCAGCAGCTTAGGCCGCGGAAACACCATATATTTT
TRBV5-6	TRBJ2-5	-	few	CASSQTLDPDRIKETQYF	TGTGCCAGCAGCCAAACCTTAGATCCGGACAGAATAAAAGAGACCCAGTACTTC
TRBV20-1	TRBJ1-5	-	many	CSAMRSNQPQHF	TGCAGTGCTATGAGGAGCAATCAGCCCCAGCATTTT
TRBV6-1	TRBJ2-7	-	many	CASSLNEQYF	TGTGCCAGCAGTCTTAACGAGCAGTACTTC
TRBV12-5	TRBJ2-3	TRBD1	many	CASGLVGQGNTDTQYF	TGTGCTAGTGGTTTGGTAGGACAGGGGAACACAGATACGCAGTATTTT
TRBV13	TRBJ2-1	-	many	CASSSPSLGNYNEQFF	TGTGCCAGCAGCTCCCCCTCACTAGGCAACTACAATGAGCAGTTCTTC
TRBV7-2	TRBJ1-1	TRBD1	many	CASSFTPGQGNTEAFF	TGTGCCAGCAGCTTCACCCCGGGACAGGGAAACACTGAAGCTTTCTTT
TRBV19	TRBJ2-1	TRBD2	-	CASSLRLSGGPSHEQFF	TGTGCCAGTAGTCTCCGCTTATCGGGGGGGCCTAGCCATGAGCAGTTCTTC
TRBV5-1	TRBJ2-7	-	many	CASSLYGDEQYF	TGCGCCAGCAGCTTGTATGGGGACGAGCAGTACTTC
TRBV7-6	TRBJ1-5	-	many	CASSLDLGPQHF	TGTGCCAGCAGCCTAGACCTGGGGCCCCAGCATTTT
TRBV12-3/TRBV12-4	TRBJ1-3	-	-	CASSFEDSSGNTIYF	TGTGCCAGCAGTTTTGAAGACAGCTCTGGAAACACCATATATTTT
TRBV7-9	TRBJ2-1	-	many	CASSLLGGETYYNEQFF	TGTGCCAGCAGCTTGCTAGGGGGAGAGACCTACTACAATGAGCAGTTCTTC
TRBV9	TRBJ2-3	-	-	CASSSPGAAVIPYTQYF	TGTGCCAGCAGCTCACCGGGGGCAGCCGTTATACCCTATACGCAGTATTTT
TRBV10-3	TRBJ2-5	-	few	CAISDSPETQYF	TGTGCCATCAGTGATTCCCCAGAGACCCAGTACTTC
TRBV5-6	TRBJ1-5	-	few	CASSLGQPHQPQHF	TGTGCCAGCAGCCTAGGACAGCCGCATCAGCCCCAGCATTTT
TRBV9	TRBJ1-3	-	many	CASSVVASGNTIYF	TGTGCCAGCAGCGTAGTTGCCTCTGGAAACACCATATATTTT
TRBV12-3/TRBV12-4	TRBJ2-3	-	many	CASSFPDTQYF	TGTGCCAGCAGTTTCCCCGATACGCAGTATTTT
TRBV7-8	TRBJ2-1	TRBD2	-	CASSLGRPGLGTSSSYNEQFF	TGTGCCAGCAGCTTAGGGAGACCGGGACTAGGGACTTCGAGCTCCTACAATGAGCAGTTCTTC
TRBV12-3/TRBV12-4	TRBJ1-5	TRBD1	many	CASSFHRTGVGGNQPQHF	TGTGCCAGCAGTTTTCATCGGACAGGGGTAGGTGGCAATCAGCCCCAGCATTTT
TRBV13	TRBJ1-4	-	many	CASSQIGTFGEKLFF	TGTGCCAGCAGCCAAATTGGGACATTTGGGGAAAAACTGTTTTTT
TRBV7-9	TRBJ1-2	-	-	CASSLRRRGGYTF	TGTGCCAGCAGCTTAAGGCGCCGGGGTGGCTACACCTTC
TRBV7-9	TRBJ2-1	TRBD1	many	CASSRPRGDRGRNEQFF	TGTGCCAGCAGCCGACCAAGGGGGGACAGGGGGAGGAATGAGCAGTTCTTC
TRBV20-1	TRBJ2-3	-	many	CSAPNPGGTDTQYF	TGCAGTGCTCCGAACCCAGGGGGCACAGATACGCAGTATTTT
TRBV2	TRBJ1-5	-	-	CASSGLDQPQHF	TGTGCCAGCAGTGGTCTGGATCAGCCCCAGCATTTT
TRBV4-1	TRBJ1-2	-	many	CASSQINQGPNGYTF	TGCGCCAGCAGCCAAATTAATCAGGGGCCCAATGGCTACACCTTC
TRBV19	TRBJ1-1	-	-	CASIGGRGGTEAFF	TGTGCCAGTATAGGGGGTCGGGGAGGCACTGAAGCTTTCTTT
TRBV28	TRBJ1-1	TRBD1	-	CASGVQGARNTEAFF	TGTGCCAGCGGCGTACAGGGGGCAAGGAACACTGAAGCTTTCTTT
TRBV6-5	TRBJ1-2	-	-	CASSYSAVPRTAQYGYTF	TGTGCCAGCAGTTACTCGGCCGTCCCAAGGACAGCCCAGTATGGCTACACCTTC
TRBV12-3/TRBV12-4	TRBJ1-1	-	many	CASSSYMNTEAFF	TGTGCCAGCAGTAGTTACATGAACACTGAAGCTTTCTTT
TRBV5-1	TRBJ2-7	TRBD2	many	CASSLVAGDEQYF	TGTGCCAGCAGCTTGGTAGCGGGTGACGAGCAGTACTTC
TRBV11-2	TRBJ1-3	-	many	CASSWGTGGNTIYF	TGTGCCAGCAGCTGGGGGACCGGTGGAAACACCATATATTTT
TRBV7-9	TRBJ1-1	-	many	CASTVTGGLTEAFF	TGTGCCAGCACCGTTACGGGGGGGCTTACTGAAGCTTTCTTT
TRBV28	TRBJ2-4	TRBD2	-	CASGGTIAKNIQYF	TGTGCCAGCGGAGGGACTATAGCCAAAAACATTCAGTACTTC
TRBV2	TRBJ1-3	TRBD1	many	CASSADRGSGNTIYF	TGTGCCAGCAGTGCCGACAGGGGCTCAGGAAACACCATATATTTT
TRBV30	TRBJ1-1	TRBD1	-	CAWSDGGQGLAFF	TGTGCCTGGAGTGACGGGGGACAGGGCTTGGCTTTCTTT
TRBV5-1	TRBJ2-7	TRBD1	few	CASSLRQGSAYEQYF	TGCGCCAGCAGCTTGCGACAGGGGTCAGCCTACGAGCAGTACTTC